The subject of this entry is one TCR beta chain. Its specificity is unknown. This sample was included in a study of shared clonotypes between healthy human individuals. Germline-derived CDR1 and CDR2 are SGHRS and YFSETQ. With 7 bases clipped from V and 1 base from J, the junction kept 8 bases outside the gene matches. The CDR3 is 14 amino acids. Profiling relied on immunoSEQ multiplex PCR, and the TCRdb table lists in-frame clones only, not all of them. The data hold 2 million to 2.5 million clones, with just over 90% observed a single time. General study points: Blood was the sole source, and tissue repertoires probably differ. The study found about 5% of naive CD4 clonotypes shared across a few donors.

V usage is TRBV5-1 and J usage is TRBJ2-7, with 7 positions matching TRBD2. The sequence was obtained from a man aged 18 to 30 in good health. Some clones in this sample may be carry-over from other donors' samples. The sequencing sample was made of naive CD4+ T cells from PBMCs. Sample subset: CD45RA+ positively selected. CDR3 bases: TGCGCCAGCGGCAGGAGGGAGGGGTCCTACGAGCAGTACTTC. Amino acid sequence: CASGRREGSYEQYF.